This TCR beta chain stems from a study of blood T cell repertoires in COVID-19. On the study more broadly: Specimens from acute and convalescent COVID-19 originated in the United States, Italy and Spain. Nucleic acid was either cDNA or gDNA, and it came from T cells, B-cell-depleted T cells, or PBMCs.

Clones were sequenced by immunoSEQ multiplex PCR, and TCRdb holds only the in-frame ones, with some missing. The table has 90,000 to 150,000 clones, approximately 87% seen once. With 3 bases removed from V and 5 bases from J, the gap between germline ends came to 12 bases. Germline V gene sequence: CDR1 SGHRS, CDR2 YFSETQ. The CDR3 sequence is 13 residues long. The sample taken for sequencing was peripheral blood. The chain recombines TRBV5-1 with TRBJ2-7; D gene ambiguous. The origin of this receptor is a man between 70 and 80 years old who had recovered from COVID-19. The CDR3 DNA reads as TGCGCCAGCAGCTCAAATAGCCGCGACGAGCAGTACTTC. It translates to CASSSNSRDEQYF.